Listed below are T cell receptor beta chains from one sample, sequenced in a study of identical twins. TCRdb used MiXCR to reprocess the 5' RACE reads, holding one entry per CDR3 protein. This table holds a few hundred thousand distinct CDR3 sequences, around 8.8% found once. This sample also belongs to another study, concerning yellow fever vaccine responses in identical twins.

Material for sequencing was CD8+ T cells sorted from blood. Every receptor here comes from a woman under 30 in good health. The CDR3 runs from the conserved cysteine through the conserved F or W. D genes are given only for firm matches. Clone size appears in some rows only: once, few, many, or a class for an expanded clone.

j_call: TRBJ2-1
v_call: TRBV27
clone_size: .
d_call: TRBD1
cdr3_nt: TGTGCCAGCAGTACCCCTCAGGGGGCCTACAATGAGCAGTTCTTC
cdr3_aa: CASSTPQGAYNEQFF

j_call: TRBJ2-7
v_call: TRBV9
clone_size: many
d_call: .
cdr3_nt: TGTGCCAGCAGCGTAGGCAGCGGAAGTCCCTACGAGCAGTACTTC
cdr3_aa: CASSVGSGSPYEQYF

j_call: TRBJ2-5
v_call: TRBV6-5
clone_size: .
d_call: .
cdr3_nt: TGTGCCAGCAGTTACTCGCCAGAACAAGAGAGCCAGTACTTC
cdr3_aa: CASSYSPEQESQYF

j_call: TRBJ2-3
v_call: TRBV5-4
clone_size: few
d_call: .
cdr3_nt: TGTGCCAGCAGCTTGCTAGGGGGAGCTAGCACAGATACGCAGTATTTT
cdr3_aa: CASSLLGGASTDTQYF

j_call: TRBJ2-3
v_call: TRBV9
clone_size: many
d_call: .
cdr3_nt: TGTGCCAGCAGCGTAGAGGGTAGCGGCCTCCCGGGAGATACGCAGTATTTT
cdr3_aa: CASSVEGSGLPGDTQYF

j_call: TRBJ2-1
v_call: TRBV9
clone_size: many
d_call: TRBD2
cdr3_nt: TGTGCCAGCAGCCCTAGCGGGGGGGCCTGGAATGAGCAGTTCTTC
cdr3_aa: CASSPSGGAWNEQFF

j_call: TRBJ2-2
v_call: TRBV3-1
clone_size: many
d_call: .
cdr3_nt: TGTGCCAGCGGGGGCGGGGAGCTGTTTTTT
cdr3_aa: CASGGGELFF

j_call: TRBJ2-7
v_call: TRBV12-3/TRBV12-4
clone_size: few
d_call: .
cdr3_nt: TGTGCCAGCAGCTATTACAACTACGAGCAGTACTTC
cdr3_aa: CASSYYNYEQYF

j_call: TRBJ2-7
v_call: TRBV7-9
clone_size: few
d_call: .
cdr3_nt: TGTGCCAGCAGCCCACCAAACGGGGGCCGCGAGCAGTACTTC
cdr3_aa: CASSPPNGGREQYF

j_call: TRBJ2-7
v_call: TRBV12-3/TRBV12-4
clone_size: few
d_call: TRBD1
cdr3_nt: TGTGCCAGCAGTAACCGGGACAGGCGGTCGGAAGAGCAGTACTTC
cdr3_aa: CASSNRDRRSEEQYF

j_call: TRBJ2-1
v_call: TRBV29-1
clone_size: many
d_call: .
cdr3_nt: TGCAGCGTTGTAACCCCAGTTTACAATGAGCAGTTCTTC
cdr3_aa: CSVVTPVYNEQFF

j_call: TRBJ2-7
v_call: TRBV12-3/TRBV12-4
clone_size: many
d_call: .
cdr3_nt: TGTGCCAGCTCTCACCAGGGAAGGTTGGGGGAGCAGTACTTC
cdr3_aa: CASSHQGRLGEQYF

j_call: TRBJ2-1
v_call: TRBV12-3/TRBV12-4
clone_size: .
d_call: .
cdr3_nt: TGTGCCAGCGGGTGGGGGGCTGAGCAGTTCTTC
cdr3_aa: CASGWGAEQFF

j_call: TRBJ1-5
v_call: TRBV10-3
clone_size: few
d_call: .
cdr3_nt: TGTGCCATCAGTACGACACTCGCGGGGGATCAGCCCCAGCATTTT
cdr3_aa: CAISTTLAGDQPQHF

j_call: TRBJ2-2
v_call: TRBV6-5
clone_size: few
d_call: TRBD1
cdr3_nt: TGTGCCAGCAGTTACTTACAGCCCGGGACAGGTGACACCGGGGAGCTGTTTTTT
cdr3_aa: CASSYLQPGTGDTGELFF

j_call: TRBJ1-1
v_call: TRBV27
clone_size: many
d_call: .
cdr3_nt: TGTGCCAGCAGTTTATCAGGGTCGGGGACCACTGAAGCTTTCTTT
cdr3_aa: CASSLSGSGTTEAFF